Given below is one T cell receptor (beta chain) in context. The second PCR ran roughly 6 to 11 cycles with a sample-barcoded 5' primer and J-beta primers. TCRdb used MiXCR to reprocess the 5' RACE reads, holding one entry per CDR3 protein. The data show some 1.4 million distinct CDR3 sequences, with 40% to 50% seen just once and 7% to 9.5% held by the top ten. This record belongs to a study of blood T cells in healthy people across ages. CDR1 and CDR2 from the germline V gene are MNHEY and SVGEGT. Trimming left V 8 bases short and J 2 bases short, with 16 bases between. CDR3 length: 14 residues. Isolation per sample recovered at least 7 million PBMCs.

The specimen was blood. This sequence originates from a young woman in good health. This chain joins TRBV6-2 or TRBV6-3 and TRBJ2-7; a possible D gene is TRBD2 (6 bases). CDR3 DNA: TGTGCCAGCGAACCCGGGACGGGGGCCTACGAGCAGTACTTC. This sequence encodes CASEPGTGAYEQYF.